A selection of T cell receptor beta chains follows, all from one sample in a study of T cell responses to AZD1222 COVID-19 vaccine. Measured with immunoSEQ multiplex PCR; TCRdb has only the in-frame clones, and not every one. Of some 81,000 clones listed, about 86% are singletons. Sequencing used peripheral blood, obtained 28 days after the second AZD1222 dose. The receptors shown here come from an adult who received the AZD1222 COVID-19 vaccine. The CDR3 runs from the conserved cysteine through the conserved F or W. D genes are given only for firm matches. Clone size appears in some rows only: once, few, many, or a class for an expanded clone.

D: TRBD2
J: TRBJ2-4
size: .
V: TRBV30
CDR3: CAWNYASGGIQYF
DNA: TGTGCCTGGAACTACGCTAGCGGCGGCATTCAGTACTTC

D: .
J: TRBJ1-2
size: .
V: TRBV4-2
CDR3: CASSQNRGFNYGYTF
DNA: TGTGCCAGCAGCCAAAATCGAGGGTTTAACTATGGCTACACCTTC

D: .
J: TRBJ1-2
size: .
V: TRBV30
CDR3: CAWGLGGDYGYTF
DNA: TGTGCCTGGGGTCTCGGGGGGGACTATGGCTACACCTTC

D: .
J: TRBJ2-7
size: .
V: TRBV18
CDR3: CASSPPTVYYEQYF
DNA: TGTGCCAGCTCACCACCCACAGTGTACTACGAGCAGTACTTC

D: .
J: TRBJ2-1
size: .
V: TRBV1
CDR3: CTRGGERLVYNEQFF
DNA: TGCACCCGGGGGGGGGAGCGACTAGTCTACAATGAGCAGTTCTTC

D: .
J: TRBJ1-5
size: once
V: TRBV6-5
CDR3: CASSYSGQRQPQHF
DNA: TGTGCCAGCAGTTACTCGGGCCAGCGGCAGCCCCAGCATTTT

D: .
J: TRBJ2-7
size: .
V: TRBV6-1
CDR3: CASSEDRLSYEQYF
DNA: TGTGCCAGCAGTGAGGACAGACTCTCCTACGAGCAGTACTTC

D: TRBD1
J: TRBJ2-3
size: .
V: TRBV6-4
CDR3: CASSRYGTGGSTDTQYF
DNA: TGTGCCAGCAGTCGTTACGGGACAGGGGGGAGCACAGATACGCAGTATTTT

D: .
J: TRBJ2-6
size: .
V: TRBV18
CDR3: CASSPPGSSGANVLTF
DNA: TGTGCCAGCTCACCCCCAGGGAGCTCTGGGGCCAACGTCCTGACTTTC

D: .
J: TRBJ1-1
size: .
V: TRBV5-1
CDR3: CASSVRTDAQEAFF
DNA: TGCGCCAGCAGCGTCAGGACGGACGCCCAGGAAGCTTTCTTT

D: .
J: TRBJ2-3
size: .
V: TRBV6-5
CDR3: CASKDGYGTDTQYF
DNA: TGTGCCAGCAAGGACGGGTACGGCACAGATACGCAGTATTTT

D: TRBD1
J: TRBJ2-2
size: .
V: TRBV10-1
CDR3: CASSDGQGTGELFF
DNA: TGCGCCAGCAGTGACGGACAGGGGACCGGGGAGCTGTTTTTT

D: .
J: TRBJ1-3
size: .
V: TRBV30
CDR3: CAGRRPGNTIYF
DNA: TGTGCCGGCAGGCGTCCTGGAAACACCATATATTTT

D: .
J: TRBJ2-7
size: .
V: TRBV28
CDR3: CASSSLPSGGKKYF
DNA: TGTGCCAGCAGTTCCCTTCCGTCAGGGGGGAAAAAGTACTTC

D: TRBD1
J: TRBJ2-5
size: .
V: TRBV10-3
CDR3: CATATGEPPETQYF
DNA: TGTGCCACAGCGACAGGGGAACCACCAGAGACCCAGTACTTC

D: .
J: TRBJ1-3
size: .
V: TRBV11-2
CDR3: CASSLEGNTIYF
DNA: TGTGCCAGCAGCTTGGAGGGAAACACCATATATTTT

D: TRBD1
J: TRBJ2-5
size: .
V: TRBV10-3
CDR3: CAISDPTGRETQYF
DNA: TGTGCCATCAGTGACCCGACAGGGCGAGAGACCCAGTACTTC

D: .
J: TRBJ2-7
size: .
V: TRBV28
CDR3: CASSYPLGYEQYF
DNA: TGTGCCAGCAGTTACCCACTCGGGTACGAGCAGTACTTC

D: .
J: TRBJ2-3
size: .
V: TRBV5-1
CDR3: CASRSFDSSLDTQYF
DNA: TGCGCCAGCAGGTCTTTCGACTCCTCATTAGATACGCAGTATTTT

D: .
J: TRBJ1-6
size: .
V: TRBV28
CDR3: CASSLTGRAPLHF
DNA: TGTGCCAGCAGTTTAACAGGGAGGGCACCCCTCCACTTT

D: .
J: TRBJ2-1
size: .
V: TRBV9
CDR3: CASSVGDNEQFF
DNA: TGTGCCAGCAGCGTAGGAGACAATGAGCAGTTCTTC

D: TRBD1
J: TRBJ1-5
size: .
V: TRBV19
CDR3: CASMGSGTGLSNQPQHF
DNA: TGTGCCAGTATGGGTTCCGGGACAGGGTTAAGCAATCAGCCCCAGCATTTT

D: .
J: TRBJ2-1
size: .
V: TRBV7-9
CDR3: CASSLKQQIYNEQFF
DNA: TGTGCCAGCAGCTTAAAACAGCAGATATACAATGAGCAGTTCTTC

D: .
J: TRBJ1-1
size: once
V: TRBV7-9
CDR3: CASSLGAAEAFF
DNA: TGTGCCAGCAGCTTAGGGGCGGCTGAAGCTTTCTTT

D: TRBD1
J: TRBJ2-2
size: few
V: TRBV9
CDR3: CASSERGQGSGTGELFF
DNA: TGTGCCAGCAGCGAGAGGGGACAGGGCTCGGGGACCGGGGAGCTGTTTTTT

D: TRBD1
J: TRBJ1-5
size: .
V: TRBV19
CDR3: CASSSGTGFGNQPQHF
DNA: TGTGCCAGTAGTTCCGGGACAGGGTTCGGCAATCAGCCCCAGCATTTT

D: .
J: TRBJ2-7
size: .
V: TRBV6-5
CDR3: CASTRGGTSSYEQYF
DNA: TGTGCCAGCACCCGTGGAGGCACTAGCTCCTACGAGCAGTACTTC

D: TRBD1
J: TRBJ1-4
size: few
V: TRBV18
CDR3: CASSPPGTEEKLFF
DNA: TGTGCCAGCTCACCTCCCGGGACAGAAGAAAAACTGTTTTTT

D: .
J: TRBJ1-2
size: .
V: TRBV3-1/TRBV3-2
CDR3: CASSQAQGTGHGYTF
DNA: TGTGCCAGCAGCCAAGCCCAGGGAACAGGGCATGGCTACACCTTC

D: .
J: TRBJ1-3
size: .
V: TRBV4-2
CDR3: CASSQGGQAPGNTIYF
DNA: TGTGCCAGCAGCCAAGGGGGGCAGGCACCTGGAAACACCATATATTTT

D: .
J: TRBJ2-7
size: .
V: TRBV28
CDR3: CASTLSAGVEQYF
DNA: TGTGCCAGCACCCTCAGCGCAGGGGTCGAGCAGTACTTC

D: .
J: TRBJ1-5
size: .
V: TRBV7-2
CDR3: CASSLGVAQPQHF
DNA: TGTGCCAGCAGCTTAGGGGTAGCTCAGCCCCAGCATTTT

D: TRBD1
J: TRBJ1-3
size: .
V: TRBV6-2/TRBV6-3
CDR3: CASSLGQGAAGNTIYF
DNA: TGTGCCAGCAGCCTCGGACAGGGGGCGGCAGGAAACACCATATATTTT

D: .
J: TRBJ1-6
size: .
V: TRBV30
CDR3: CAWSVDSPLHF
DNA: TGTGCCTGGAGTGTAGATTCACCCCTCCACTTT

D: .
J: TRBJ2-2
size: once
V: TRBV7-2
CDR3: CASSTQYGGELFF
DNA: TGTGCCAGCAGCACACAGTACGGCGGGGAGCTGTTTTTT

D: .
J: TRBJ1-2
size: few
V: TRBV5-1
CDR3: CASKHQQGDNYGYTF
DNA: TGCGCCAGCAAACATCAACAGGGCGACAACTATGGCTACACCTTC

D: .
J: TRBJ2-7
size: .
V: TRBV27
CDR3: CASSLSRGPYEQYF
DNA: TGTGCCAGCAGTTTATCCCGGGGCCCGTACGAGCAGTACTTC

D: TRBD1
J: TRBJ2-1
size: .
V: TRBV3-1/TRBV3-2
CDR3: CASSRGQINEQFF
DNA: TGTGCCAGCAGCCGGGGACAGATCAATGAGCAGTTCTTC

D: .
J: TRBJ1-4
size: .
V: TRBV5-6
CDR3: CASSFDRGEKLFF
DNA: TGTGCCAGCAGCTTTGACCGTGGAGAAAAACTGTTTTTT

D: TRBD1
J: TRBJ2-5
size: .
V: TRBV28
CDR3: CASRQGGDRKTQYF
DNA: TGTGCCAGTCGACAGGGTGGGGACAGAAAGACCCAGTACTTC

D: TRBD1
J: TRBJ2-7
size: once
V: TRBV9
CDR3: CASSADRTGSREGQYF
DNA: TGTGCCAGCAGCGCCGATCGGACAGGGTCAAGGGAAGGGCAGTACTTC

D: TRBD2
J: TRBJ2-7
size: .
V: TRBV30
CDR3: CAGGPGLAGAYEQYF
DNA: TGTGCCGGGGGGCCGGGGCTAGCGGGGGCTTACGAGCAGTACTTC

D: TRBD2
J: TRBJ2-2
size: .
V: TRBV7-6
CDR3: CASSLEWTSGGELFF
DNA: TGTGCCAGCAGCTTAGAGTGGACTAGCGGCGGGGAGCTGTTTTTT

D: TRBD2
J: TRBJ2-7
size: .
V: TRBV4-1
CDR3: CASSRQTGTTYEQYF
DNA: TGCGCCAGCAGCCGCCAAACCGGGACTACCTACGAGCAGTACTTC

D: .
J: TRBJ1-5
size: .
V: TRBV4-2
CDR3: CASSQDGTISQPQHF
DNA: TGTGCCAGCAGCCAAGATGGGACAATCAGTCAGCCCCAGCATTTT

D: .
J: TRBJ1-4
size: .
V: TRBV4-3
CDR3: CASSRGSGRDLATNEKLFF
DNA: TGCGCCAGCAGCCGAGGGAGTGGTAGGGATCTTGCAACTAATGAAAAACTGTTTTTT

D: .
J: TRBJ1-3
size: .
V: TRBV28
CDR3: CASSLLSSGNTIYF
DNA: TGTGCCAGCAGTTTACTGAGCTCTGGAAACACCATATATTTT

D: TRBD2
J: TRBJ2-7
size: .
V: TRBV27
CDR3: CARSGRGSYEQYF
DNA: TGTGCCAGATCCGGGAGGGGGAGCTACGAGCAGTACTTC

D: .
J: TRBJ1-3
size: few
V: TRBV5-6
CDR3: CASSPNTAGNTIYF
DNA: TGTGCCAGCAGCCCTAACACAGCCGGAAACACCATATATTTT

D: TRBD1
J: TRBJ2-7
size: .
V: TRBV5-1
CDR3: CASSLGQGTTYEQYF
DNA: TGCGCCAGCAGCCTGGGACAGGGGACCACCTACGAGCAGTACTTC

D: TRBD2
J: TRBJ2-3
size: few
V: TRBV5-4
CDR3: CASSTGALAGADTQYF
DNA: TGTGCCAGCAGCACTGGCGCCCTAGCGGGAGCAGATACGCAGTATTTT

D: TRBD1
J: TRBJ2-7
size: .
V: TRBV7-9
CDR3: CASSSPGGGRGQGKYEQYF
DNA: TGTGCCAGCAGCTCCCCGGGTGGTGGACGGGGACAGGGGAAGTACGAGCAGTACTTC

D: TRBD1
J: TRBJ1-2
size: .
V: TRBV18
CDR3: CASSPPTGQGYGYTF
DNA: TGTGCCAGCTCACCACCAACAGGACAGGGGTATGGCTACACCTTC

D: TRBD1
J: TRBJ2-7
size: .
V: TRBV12-3/TRBV12-4
CDR3: CASSLDPGGLRDF
DNA: TGTGCCAGCAGTTTAGACCCAGGGGGCTTACGGGACTTC

D: .
J: TRBJ2-3
size: .
V: TRBV11-2
CDR3: CASSQDRPTDTQYF
DNA: TGTGCCAGCAGCCAAGACAGACCCACAGATACGCAGTATTTT